This TCR beta chain was observed in a study of blood T cell repertoires in COVID-19. Study details: Specimens from acute and convalescent COVID-19 originated in the United States, Italy and Spain. In each case, the material was cDNA or gDNA derived from T cells, B-cell-depleted T cells, or PBMCs.

Data came from immunoSEQ multiplex PCR; TCRdb stores just in-frame clones and leaves some out. The sample shows about 140,000 clones, approximately 86% of them seen only once. V lost 0 bases and J 0 bases, leaving 9 bases between the germline ends. In germline, CDR1 is SGHRS, CDR2 YFSETQ. This CDR3 comprises 16 residues. Sequencing was carried out using peripheral blood. The receptor was derived from a woman aged 55 to 70 with acute or convalescent COVID-19. V usage is TRBV5-1 and J usage is TRBJ2-2; tentatively, D is TRBD2 (5 bases). CDR3 in DNA: TGCGCCAGCAGCTTGGGAGGGCCGTCGAACACCGGGGAGCTGTTTTTT. Translated: CASSLGGPSNTGELFF.